A single sample gave rise to the 19 T cell receptor beta chains below, sequenced in a study of T cells in Graves' hyperthyroidism and ophthalmopathy. RNA transcripts were the template for amplifying TCR beta CDR3 regions. In the first-round RT-PCR of the TCR CDR3, the HTBI primer set was used. TCRdb re-analysed the multiplex PCR reads in MiXCR, keeping a single row per CDR3 protein. The table lists 550,000 to 700,000 distinct CDR3 sequences, roughly 15% of them singletons. Sequencing was carried out using blood. The receptors originated from a middle-aged woman with Graves' ophthalmopathy.

This clonotype was seen only once. The chain is built from TRBV29-1 and TRBJ2-7; D may match TRBD1 or TRBD2 (5 bases each). Germline lookup yields CDR1 SQVTM and CDR2 ANQGSEA. The CDR3 loop spans 15 amino acids. Trimming pared 1 base from V and 2 bases from J, leaving 15 bases between. CDR3 nucleotide sequence: TGCAGCGTTGAAGTTGGAGGCGACAGACCCTACGAGCAGTACTTC. This translates into CSVEVGGDRPYEQYF.

At least ten counts were recorded for this clonotype. The CDR3 nucleotides read TGTGCCAGCAGTTTCGACAGGGGAACTTTCTCCTTCTATGGCTACACCTTC. Residues: CASSFDRGTFSFYGYTF. The chain carries TRBV27 and TRBJ1-2; the match to TRBD1 covers 8 bases. The V and J ends lost 3 bases and 4 bases, in that order; junction bases with no gene match: 13. The CDR3 is 17 amino acids. Germline-derived CDR1 and CDR2 are MNHEY and SMNVEV (reference sequence).

The rearrangement joins TRBV27 to TRBJ1-1, with unresolved D. The CDR3 length is 14 residues. Germline V gives CDR1 MNHEY, CDR2 SMNVEV (reference sequence). Between the trimmed V and J ends, which lost 6 bases and 1 base, there was a span of 12 bases. Written as DNA, the CDR3 is TGTGCCAGCAGGGGGTTGCTTTGGAACACTGAAGCTTTCTTT. Its translation: CASRGLLWNTEAFF.

The CDR3, as DNA: TGCGCCAGCAGCGCGCGGTCCATCCAAGAGACCCAGTACTTC. It is translated as CASSARSIQETQYF. This chain links TRBV5-1 with TRBJ2-5, with unresolved D. Trimming removed 4 bases from V and 1 base from J, with 11 bases in between. The CDR3 is 14 amino acids. The germline gives CDR1 SGHRS, CDR2 YFSETQ. The whole variable domain, filled in from reference TRBV5-1 and TRBJ2-5, reads KAGVTQTPRYLIKTRGQQVTLSCSPISGHRSVSWYQQTPGQGLQFLFEYFSETQRNKGNFPGRFSGRQFSNSRSEMNVSTLELGDSALYLCASSARSIQETQYFGPGTRLLVL.

This chain connects TRBV4-2 to TRBJ2-4; the D is unclear. Germline values: CDR1 LGHNA, CDR2 YNFKEQ. Trimming pared 1 base from V and 0 bases from J, leaving 13 bases between. The CDR3 consists of 17 residues. This CDR3 reads CASSQASRDIAKNIQYF. In DNA form, the CDR3 reads TGTGCCAGCAGCCAAGCTAGTAGGGATATAGCCAAAAACATTCAGTACTTC.

This clonotype was recorded many times. The rearrangement joins TRBV2 to TRBJ2-7; D not certain. CDR3 length: 13 amino acids. V was pared by 7 bases and J by 6 bases, with 16 bases between. Germline CDR1 and CDR2: SNHLY and FYNNEI. CDR3 coding DNA: TGTGCCAGCAAGGCTCGCCTGGGATCCGAGCAGTACTTC. Its protein product is CASKARLGSEQYF. Drawing the rest from reference TRBV2 and TRBJ2-7, the complete variable domain is EPEVTQTPSHQVTQMGQEVILRCVPISNHLYFYWYRQILGQKVEFLVSFYNNEISEKSEIFDDQFSVERPDGSNFTLKIRSTKLEDSAMYFCASKARLGSEQYFGPGTRLTVT.

This clonotype was seen repeatedly, ten times or more. The chain couples TRBV11-2 to TRBJ2-7; no firm D call. The length of the CDR3 is 15 residues. V gave up 0 bases and J gave up 0 bases, with 9 bases separating them. Germline V lookup: CDR1 SGHAT, CDR2 FQNNGV. CDR3 residues: CASSLDLEYSYEQYF. The CDR3, as DNA: TGTGCCAGCAGCTTAGATCTGGAATACTCCTACGAGCAGTACTTC.

Many counts were recorded for this clonotype. This rearrangement joins TRBV28 to TRBJ2-3, with TRBD2 matching 7 bases. CDR3 length equals 18 residues. Per germline, CDR1 MDHEN and CDR2 SYDVKM. V was clipped by 1 base and J by 2 bases; unmatched bases: 12. CDR3 region: CASSLSTGLVDPTDTQYF. The DNA of the CDR3 is TGTGCCAGCAGTTTATCAACCGGACTAGTCGACCCCACAGATACGCAGTATTTT.

This clonotype was seen a handful of times. This sequence joins TRBV4-1 and TRBJ2-7, with TRBD2 identical over 9 bases. The CDR3 extends over 15 amino acids. The V and J ends lost 4 bases and 4 bases, in that order; junction bases with no gene match: 8. Germline V CDR1 and CDR2: MGHRA, YSYEKL. As DNA, the CDR3 is TGCGCCAGCAGCCCTGGTAGCGGGAGTGGATACGAGCAGTACTTC. This translates into CASSPGSGSGYEQYF.

This clonotype occurred a few times. This chain links TRBV4-1 with TRBJ2-2, with 7 nucleotides matching TRBD2. V shed 0 bases and J 5 bases; nucleotides not matched to a gene: 15. The CDR3 consists of 19 residues. CDR1 and CDR2 from the germline V gene are MGHRA and YSYEKL. The CDR3 sequence: CASSQEGVKGGSGTGELFF. In DNA form, the CDR3 reads TGCGCCAGCAGCCAAGAAGGGGTGAAGGGCGGGAGCGGTACCGGGGAGCTGTTTTTT.

This clonotype was found a few times. V usage is TRBV29-1 and J usage is TRBJ1-1; D gene ambiguous. The CDR3 covers 11 residues. V was trimmed by 8 bases and J by 0 bases, leaving 7 bases between them. Looked up from germline, CDR1 is SQVTM and CDR2 is ANQGSEA. The CDR3 loop is CSSGVNTEAFF. DNA of the CDR3: TGCAGCTCTGGGGTGAACACTGAAGCTTTCTTT. The variable domain in full, completed from reference TRBV29-1 and TRBJ1-1, reads SAVISQKPSRDICQRGTSLTIQCQVDSQVTMMFWYRQQPGQSLTLIATANQGSEATYESGFVIDKFPISRPNLTFSTLTVSNMSPEDSSIYLCSSGVNTEAFFGQGTRLTVV.

This chain joins TRBV7-8 and TRBJ2-2; unclear D gene. With 0 bases removed from V and 6 bases from J, the gap between germline ends came to 8 bases. The CDR3 length is 14 residues. Looked up from germline, CDR1 is SGHVS and CDR2 is FQNEAQ. The CDR3 DNA sequence: TGTGCCAGCAGCTTAGCGTACCCATCCGGGGAGCTGTTTTTT. Protein sequence: CASSLAYPSGELFF.

This clonotype was observed a single time. The rearrangement links TRBV7-9 to TRBJ2-2, with TRBD2 as a possible D gene (5 bases). Germline V lookup: CDR1 SEHNR, CDR2 FQNEAQ (reference sequence). The CDR3 is made up of 14 amino acids. V was trimmed by 3 bases and J by 4 bases, leaving 9 bases between them. The CDR3 sequence: CASSFTAGTGELFF. The DNA for the CDR3 is TGTGCCAGCAGCTTCACTGCGGGCACCGGGGAGCTGTTTTTT.

There are many counts of this clonotype. The rearrangement uses TRBV30 and TRBJ2-7, with D tentatively TRBD2 (5 bases). The V gene's germline CDR1 is GTSNPN and CDR2 SVGIG (reference sequence). This CDR3 is built from 15 residues. Trimming pared 1 base from V and 4 bases from J, leaving 17 bases between. Written as DNA, the CDR3 is TGTGCCTGGAGTGAGGTCCGGCGGGCGTGGTACGAGCAGTACTTC. Amino acids: CAWSEVRRAWYEQYF. The whole variable domain, filled in from reference TRBV30 and TRBJ2-7, reads SQTIHQWPATLVQPVGSPLSLECTVEGTSNPNLYWYRQAAGRGLQLLFYSVGIGQISSEVPQNLSASRPQDRQFILSSKKLLLSDSGFYLCAWSEVRRAWYEQYFGPGTRLTVT.

This clonotype was seen more than once but under ten times. The gene calls are TRBV7-9 and TRBJ1-3, with D tentatively TRBD1 (5 bases). V shed 1 base and J shed 8 bases, with 12 bases lying between them. The CDR3 is made up of 14 amino acids. The germline CDR1 and CDR2 sequences are SEHNR and FQNEAQ (reference sequence). The CDR3 protein is CASSLDQGLDTIYF. CDR3 nucleotide sequence: TGTGCCAGCAGCTTAGATCAGGGTCTTGACACCATATATTTT. Looking up the rest from reference TRBV7-9 and TRBJ1-3 gives the full variable domain: DTGVSQNPRHKITKRGQNVTFRCDPISEHNRLYWYRQTLGQGPEFLTYFQNEAQLEKSRLLSDRFSAERPKGSFSTLEIQRTEQGDSAMYLCASSLDQGLDTIYFGEGSWLTVV.

V is TRBV28 and J is TRBJ2-7; D possibly matches TRBD1 or TRBD2 (5 bases each). V shed 5 bases and J shed 7 bases, with 24 bases lying between them. This CDR3 comprises 16 residues. From germline, CDR1 is MDHEN and CDR2 SYDVKM. In DNA, the CDR3 is TGTGCCAGCAGTCGCGCCGGGGCCGGGGTGATCGTGGAGCAGTACTTC. It is translated as CASSRAGAGVIVEQYF.

This clonotype was observed at least ten times. The V call is TRBV29-1, the J call TRBJ2-7; 10 bases align to TRBD2. The CDR3 consists of 14 residues. CDR1 and CDR2 from the germline V gene are SQVTM and ANQGSEA. The V and J ends lost 4 bases and 6 bases, in that order; junction bases with no gene match: 9. The CDR3 region has the DNA TGCAGCGTTGTGCCAGGACTAGCGGCCGGCGAGCAGTACTTC. Its translation: CSVVPGLAAGEQYF.

This clonotype was detected ten times or more. This chain links TRBV28 with TRBJ2-4; a possible D gene is TRBD1 (10 bases). CDR3 length equals 21 residues. V was trimmed by 5 bases and J by 1 base, leaving 30 bases between them. The germline V gene encodes CDR1 MDHEN and CDR2 SYDVKM. CDR3 nucleotides: TGTGCCAGCAGTCATATCAGGGGACAGGGGATAGCGGGAGCCGCCAAAAACATTCAGTACTTC. Its translation is CASSHIRGQGIAGAAKNIQYF.

This clonotype appeared a few times. The CDR3 sequence: CSVAGTSEYEQYF. In DNA form, the CDR3 reads TGCAGCGTTGCCGGGACTAGTGAGTACGAGCAGTACTTC. The chain recombines TRBV29-1 with TRBJ2-7, with 8 bases identical to TRBD2. The V gene's germline CDR1 is SQVTM and CDR2 ANQGSEA. Germline trimming cut 4 bases from V and 4 bases from J; bases unmatched to any gene: 6. CDR3 length: 13 amino acids.